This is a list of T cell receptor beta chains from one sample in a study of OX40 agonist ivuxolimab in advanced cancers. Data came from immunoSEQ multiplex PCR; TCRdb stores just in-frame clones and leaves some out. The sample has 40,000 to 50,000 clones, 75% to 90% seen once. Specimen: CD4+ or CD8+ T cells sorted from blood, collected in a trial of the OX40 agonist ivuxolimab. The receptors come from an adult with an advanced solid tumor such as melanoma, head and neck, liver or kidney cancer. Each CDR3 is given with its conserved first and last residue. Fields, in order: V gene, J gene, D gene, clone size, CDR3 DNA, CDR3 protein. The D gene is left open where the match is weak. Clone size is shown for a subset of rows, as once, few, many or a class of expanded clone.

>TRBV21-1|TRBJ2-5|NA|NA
TGTGCCAGCAGCAACGATCCTAGCGGGGGGGATCAAGAGACCCAGTACTTC
CASSNDPSGGDQETQYF
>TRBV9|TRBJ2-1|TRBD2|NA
TGTGCCAGCAGCTTCGCAGGTATAGCGGGGGCCCGAGGGAATGAGCAGTTCTTC
CASSFAGIAGARGNEQFF
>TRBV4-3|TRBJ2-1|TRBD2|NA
TGCGCCAGCAGCCAAGATAGCGGGGGTTACAATGAGCAGTTCTTC
CASSQDSGGYNEQFF
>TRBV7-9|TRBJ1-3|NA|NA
TGTGCCAGCAGCACCGACAGCTCTGGAAACACCATATATTTT
CASSTDSSGNTIYF
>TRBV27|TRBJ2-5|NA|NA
TGTGCCAGCAGTCCCCCTCGGGGAAGGTTGGAGACCCAGTACTTC
CASSPPRGRLETQYF
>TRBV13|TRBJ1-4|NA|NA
TGTGCCAGCAGCCTGAGGGGGGCGGCTGAAAAACTGTTTTTT
CASSLRGAAEKLFF
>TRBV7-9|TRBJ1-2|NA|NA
TGTGCCAGCAGCTTAGCCGGGAGGGGCGGCTATGGCTACACCTTC
CASSLAGRGGYGYTF
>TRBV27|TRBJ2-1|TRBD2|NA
TGTGCCGGACCCTGGCGGGAGAATGAGCAGTTCTTC
CAGPWRENEQFF
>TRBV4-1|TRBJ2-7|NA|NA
TGCGCCAGCAGCCAGGGGAGCGGGCCGCTTTACGAGCAGTACTTC
CASSQGSGPLYEQYF
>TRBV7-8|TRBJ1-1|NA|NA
TGTGCCAGCAGCTTAGAGGCGGGGAACACTGAAGCTTTCTTT
CASSLEAGNTEAFF
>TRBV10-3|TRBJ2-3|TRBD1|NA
TGTGCCATCAGTGGACAGGGGGAATCAGATACGCAGTATTTT
CAISGQGESDTQYF
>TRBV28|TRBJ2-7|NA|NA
TGTGCCAGCAGCCGACTGCGGGAGCAGTACTTC
CASSRLREQYF
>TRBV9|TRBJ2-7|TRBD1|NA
TGTGCCAGCAGCCCCTCGACAGGGAAGTACGAGCAGTACTTC
CASSPSTGKYEQYF
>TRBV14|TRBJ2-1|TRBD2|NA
TGTGCCAGCAGCCATTCTACATGGACTAGCGGGCCTTACAATGAGCAGTTCTTC
CASSHSTWTSGPYNEQFF
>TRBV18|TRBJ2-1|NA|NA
TGTGCCAGCTCACCACCGTCAGCGACCCAACATGGTACTGAGCAGTTCTTC
CASSPPSATQHGTEQFF
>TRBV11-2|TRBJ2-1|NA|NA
TGTGCCAGCCGCCTGGAACTGACCTCCTACAATGAGCAGTTCTTC
CASRLELTSYNEQFF
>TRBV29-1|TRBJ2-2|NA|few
TGCAGCGTTGACTCGGAGGGGCACACCGGGGAGCTGTTTTTT
CSVDSEGHTGELFF
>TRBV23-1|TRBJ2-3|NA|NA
TGCGCCAGCGGTGAGTCGAAATGCGGGCCTAGCACAGATACGCAGTATTTT
CASGESKCGPSTDTQYF
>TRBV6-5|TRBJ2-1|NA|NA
TGTGCCAGCAGTGAGGGGAGACTAGTCAATGAGCAGTTCTTC
CASSEGRLVNEQFF
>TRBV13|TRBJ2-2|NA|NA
TGTGCCAGCAGCTTGTCGACTGGGGTCAACACCGGGGAGCTGTTTTTT
CASSLSTGVNTGELFF
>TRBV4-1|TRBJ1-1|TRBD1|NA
TGCGCCAGCAGCTCCGGGACAGGACTTATGAACACTGAAGCTTTCTTT
CASSSGTGLMNTEAFF
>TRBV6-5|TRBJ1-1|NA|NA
TGTACCAGCAGTTACTCGATCTGGGGGGGCACTGAAGCTTTCTTT
CTSSYSIWGGTEAFF
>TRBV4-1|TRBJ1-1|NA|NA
TGCGCCAGCAGCCAAGTTGATGGCCGCACCGGGAATGAAGCTTTCTTT
CASSQVDGRTGNEAFF
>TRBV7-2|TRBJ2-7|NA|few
TGTGCCAGCAGCCCCCCGGTAATGGTGGACGAGCAGTACTTC
CASSPPVMVDEQYF
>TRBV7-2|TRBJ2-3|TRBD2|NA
TGTGCCAGCAGCTCCCCCTCAGCGGGAGCCACCGGGGATACGCAGTATTTT
CASSSPSAGATGDTQYF
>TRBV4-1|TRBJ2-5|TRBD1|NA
TGCGCCAGCAGCCAAGACACAGGGGGGATAGAGACCCAGTACTTC
CASSQDTGGIETQYF
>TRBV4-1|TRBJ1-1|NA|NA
TGCGCCAGCAGCCAAGATAATTCTGCCAGTTTGAACACTGAAGCTTTCTTT
CASSQDNSASLNTEAFF
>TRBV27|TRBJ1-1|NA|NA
TGTGCCAGCAGTCCCCCGGGTAACACTGAAGCTTTCTTT
CASSPPGNTEAFF
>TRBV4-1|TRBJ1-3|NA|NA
TGCGCCAGCAGCCAAGAAGAGGGTGGAAACACCATATATTTT
CASSQEEGGNTIYF
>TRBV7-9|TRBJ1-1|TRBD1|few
TGTGCCAGCAGCAGAGGACAGGGTATGAACACTGAAGCTTTCTTT
CASSRGQGMNTEAFF
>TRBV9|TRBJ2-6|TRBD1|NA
TGTGCCAGCAGCGCGGACAGGGCTAGAAGGGGGGCCAACGTCCTGACTTTC
CASSADRARRGANVLTF
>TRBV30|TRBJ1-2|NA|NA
TGTGCCTGGGGTCCCCTTATAGAGGGCTACACCTTC
CAWGPLIEGYTF
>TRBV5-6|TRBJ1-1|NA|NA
TGTGCCAGCAGCTTGGAGCGGACGAACACTGAAGCTTTCTTT
CASSLERTNTEAFF
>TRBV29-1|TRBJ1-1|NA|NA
TGCAGCGTTGGGAGGATGAACACTGAAGCTTTCTTT
CSVGRMNTEAFF
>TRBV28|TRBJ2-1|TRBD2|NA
TGTGCCAGCAGTACACGCACCGGGACTAGCTTAAACAATGAGCAGTTCTTC
CASSTRTGTSLNNEQFF
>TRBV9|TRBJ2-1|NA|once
TGTGCCAGCAGCGTAAGCAATGAGCAGTTCTTC
CASSVSNEQFF
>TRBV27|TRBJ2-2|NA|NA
TGTGCCAGCAGTTTATACGGTGGGTCCGGGGAGCTGTTTTTT
CASSLYGGSGELFF
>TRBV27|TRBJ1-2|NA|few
TGTGCCAGCAGTTTTTCTAGCATGGGCTATGGCTACACCTTC
CASSFSSMGYGYTF
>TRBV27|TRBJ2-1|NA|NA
TGTGCCAGCAACACCTATCCTCTCGTTTACAATGAGCAGTTCTTC
CASNTYPLVYNEQFF
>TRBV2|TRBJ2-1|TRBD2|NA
TGTGCCCGCTCGGGACTAGCGGGAAAGAATGAGCAGTTCTTC
CARSGLAGKNEQFF
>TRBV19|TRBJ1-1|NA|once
TGTGCCAGTAGTATGTGGGATGGGGGCACTGAAGCTTTCTTT
CASSMWDGGTEAFF
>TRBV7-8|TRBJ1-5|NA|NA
TGTGCCAGCAGCTCGCCACAGGGATCTCAGCCCCAGCATTTT
CASSSPQGSQPQHF
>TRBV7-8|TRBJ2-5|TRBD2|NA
TGTGCCAGCAGCCGACGACTAGCGGGGATTCAAGAGACCCAGTACTTC
CASSRRLAGIQETQYF
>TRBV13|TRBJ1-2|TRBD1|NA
TGTGCCAGCAGCTACAGGGGGCGGGATGGCTACACCTTC
CASSYRGRDGYTF
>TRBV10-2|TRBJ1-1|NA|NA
TGCGCCAGCAGTGAGTCGAACTTCCGGGGGAACACTGAAGCTTTCTTT
CASSESNFRGNTEAFF
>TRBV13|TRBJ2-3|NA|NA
TGTGCCAGCAGCTTAGGGACAGATACGCAGTATTTT
CASSLGTDTQYF
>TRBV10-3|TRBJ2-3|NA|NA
TGTGCCATCAGCCAAGAGCCGGGACAATACACAGATACGCAGTATTTT
CAISQEPGQYTDTQYF
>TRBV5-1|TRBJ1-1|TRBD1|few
TGCGCCAGCAGGGGACAGGGACTCGTTGAAGCTTTCTTT
CASRGQGLVEAFF
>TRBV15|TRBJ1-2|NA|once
TGTGCCACCAGCAGAGATTTGGCCGGGGATGGCTACACCTTC
CATSRDLAGDGYTF
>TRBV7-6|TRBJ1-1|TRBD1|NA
TGTGCCAGCAGCTTAGGCGACAGGGGGAACACTGAAGCTTTCTTT
CASSLGDRGNTEAFF
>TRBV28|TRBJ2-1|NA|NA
TGTGCCAGCAGTTTCCGCAGTTCAAACTACAATGAGCAGTTCTTC
CASSFRSSNYNEQFF
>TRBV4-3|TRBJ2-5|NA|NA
TGCGCCAGCAGCCAAGGAGGAGGGAGCGGGGAGACCCAGTACTTC
CASSQGGGSGETQYF
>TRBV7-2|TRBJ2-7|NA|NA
TGTGCCAGCAGCCCACCGGCCGGGGGAGCCTACGAGCAGTACTTC
CASSPPAGGAYEQYF
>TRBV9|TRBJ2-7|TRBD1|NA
TGTGCCAGCAGCGCGGGGGGACAGGGCTACGAGCAGTACTTC
CASSAGGQGYEQYF
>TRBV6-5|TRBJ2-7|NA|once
TGTGCCAGCAGCCCCGGGGCCGACCTTCTATACGAGCAGTACTTC
CASSPGADLLYEQYF
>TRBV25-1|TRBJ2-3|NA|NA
TGTGCCAGCAGTGAATGGCGTCAGGGAACAGATACGCAGTATTTT
CASSEWRQGTDTQYF
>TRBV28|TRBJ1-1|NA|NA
TGTGCCAGCAGTTTATTCAGGGCGGCGGACACTGAAGCTTTCTTT
CASSLFRAADTEAFF